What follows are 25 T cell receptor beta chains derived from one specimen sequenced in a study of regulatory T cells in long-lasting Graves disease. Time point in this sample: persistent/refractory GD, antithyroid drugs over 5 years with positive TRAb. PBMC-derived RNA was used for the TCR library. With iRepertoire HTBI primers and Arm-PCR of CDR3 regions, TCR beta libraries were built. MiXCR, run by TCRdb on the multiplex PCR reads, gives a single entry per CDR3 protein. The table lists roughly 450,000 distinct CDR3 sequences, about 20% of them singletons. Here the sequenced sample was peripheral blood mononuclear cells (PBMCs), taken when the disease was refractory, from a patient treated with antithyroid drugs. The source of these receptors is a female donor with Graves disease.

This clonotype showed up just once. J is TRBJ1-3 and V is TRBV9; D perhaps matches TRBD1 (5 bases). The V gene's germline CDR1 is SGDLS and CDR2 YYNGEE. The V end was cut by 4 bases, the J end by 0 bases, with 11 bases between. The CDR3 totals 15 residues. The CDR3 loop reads CASSPGLSSGNTIYF. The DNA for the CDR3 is TGTGCCAGCAGCCCGGGGCTCAGCTCTGGAAACACCATATATTTT.

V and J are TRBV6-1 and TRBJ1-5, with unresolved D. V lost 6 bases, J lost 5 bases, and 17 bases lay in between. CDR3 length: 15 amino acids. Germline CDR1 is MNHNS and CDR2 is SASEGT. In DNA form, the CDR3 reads TGTGCCAGCAGGACCGTTATCGGTGGGGATCAGCCCCAGCATTTT. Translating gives CASRTVIGGDQPQHF.

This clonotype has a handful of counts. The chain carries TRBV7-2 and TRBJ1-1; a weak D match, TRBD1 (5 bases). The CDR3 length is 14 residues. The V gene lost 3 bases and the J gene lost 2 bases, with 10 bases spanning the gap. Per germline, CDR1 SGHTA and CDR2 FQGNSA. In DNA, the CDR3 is TGTGCCAGCAGCTTTTACAGGATAAACACTGAAGCTTTCTTT. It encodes CASSFYRINTEAFF.

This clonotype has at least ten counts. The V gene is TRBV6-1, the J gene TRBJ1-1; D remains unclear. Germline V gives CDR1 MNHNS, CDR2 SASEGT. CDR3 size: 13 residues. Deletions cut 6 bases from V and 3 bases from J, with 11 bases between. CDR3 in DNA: TGTGCCAGCAGCCGCGACGTGGACACTGAAGCTTTCTTT. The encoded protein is CASSRDVDTEAFF.

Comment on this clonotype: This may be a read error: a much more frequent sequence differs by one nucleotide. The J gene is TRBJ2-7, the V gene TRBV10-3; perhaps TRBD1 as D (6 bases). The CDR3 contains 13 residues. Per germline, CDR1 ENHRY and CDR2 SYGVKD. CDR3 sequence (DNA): TGTGCCATCAGTGGAACAGGGCCCTACGGGCAGTACTTC. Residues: CAISGTGPYGQYF.

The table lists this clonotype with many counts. The CDR3 coding sequence is TGTGCCAGCACCCCTGGGCCCCCCGCTAATGAAAAACTGTTTTTT. Residues: CASTPGPPANEKLFF. The genes are TRBV12-3 or TRBV12-4 and TRBJ1-4; D is ambiguous. Trimming pared 7 bases from V and 3 bases from J, leaving 15 bases between. There are 15 residues in the CDR3.

CDR3 DNA sequence: TGTGCCAGTATTAGGACCACGAACACTGAAGCTTTCTTT. Translated, it gives CASIRTTNTEAFF. This chain connects TRBV19 to TRBJ1-1; no reliable D call. From germline, CDR1 is LNHDA and CDR2 SQIVND (reference sequence). The CDR3 loop spans 13 amino acids. V gave up 7 bases and J gave up 1 base, with 10 bases separating them.

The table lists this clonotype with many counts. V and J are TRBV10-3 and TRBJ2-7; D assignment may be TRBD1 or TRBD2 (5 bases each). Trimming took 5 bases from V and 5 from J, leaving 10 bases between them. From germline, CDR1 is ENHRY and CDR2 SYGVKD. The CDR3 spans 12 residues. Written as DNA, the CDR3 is TGTGCCATCAGTAGGGGACCGGACGAGCAGTACTTC. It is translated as CAISRGPDEQYF.

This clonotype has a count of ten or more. The CDR3 here is CASSLGFDSPLHF. CDR3 nucleotides: TGTGCCAGCAGTTTAGGGTTCGATTCACCCCTCCACTTT. The chain couples TRBV12-3 or TRBV12-4 to TRBJ1-6; D gene uncertain. This CDR3 is 13 amino acids long. V lost 1 base, J lost 8 bases, and 6 bases lay in between.

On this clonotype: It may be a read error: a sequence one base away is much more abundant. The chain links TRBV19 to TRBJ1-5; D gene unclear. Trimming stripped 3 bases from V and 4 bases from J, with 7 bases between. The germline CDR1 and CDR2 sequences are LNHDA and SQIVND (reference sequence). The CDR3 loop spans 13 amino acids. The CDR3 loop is CASSIIENQPQHF. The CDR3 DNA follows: TGTGCCAGTAGTATCATCGAGAATCAGCCCCAGCATTTT.

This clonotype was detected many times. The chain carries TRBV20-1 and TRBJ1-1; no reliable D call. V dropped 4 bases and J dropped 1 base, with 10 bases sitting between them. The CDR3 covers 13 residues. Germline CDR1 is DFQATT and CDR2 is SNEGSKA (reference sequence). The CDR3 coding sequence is TGCAGTGCTAATGACTTCCCGAACACTGAAGCTTTCTTT. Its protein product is CSANDFPNTEAFF.

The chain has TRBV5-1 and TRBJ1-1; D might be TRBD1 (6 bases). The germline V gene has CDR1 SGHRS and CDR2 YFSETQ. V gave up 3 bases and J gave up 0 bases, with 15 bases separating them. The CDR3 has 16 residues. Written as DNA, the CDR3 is TGCGCCAGCAGCTCCGGGACACCCCTTCTGAACACTGAAGCTTTCTTT. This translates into CASSSGTPLLNTEAFF.

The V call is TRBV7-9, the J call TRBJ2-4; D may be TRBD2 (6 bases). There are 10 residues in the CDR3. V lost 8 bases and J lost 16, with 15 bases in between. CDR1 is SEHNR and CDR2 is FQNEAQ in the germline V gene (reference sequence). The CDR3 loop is CASGGRKLYF. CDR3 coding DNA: TGTGCCAGCGGGGGGAGGAAGCTTTACTTC.

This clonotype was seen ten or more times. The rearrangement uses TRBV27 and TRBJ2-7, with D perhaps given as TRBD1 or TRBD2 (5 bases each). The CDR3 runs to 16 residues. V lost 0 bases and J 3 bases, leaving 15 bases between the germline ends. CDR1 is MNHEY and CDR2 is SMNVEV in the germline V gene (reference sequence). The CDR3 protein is CASSLSGRAGGYEQYF. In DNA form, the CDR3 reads TGTGCCAGCAGTTTATCGGGCAGGGCAGGAGGCTACGAGCAGTACTTC.

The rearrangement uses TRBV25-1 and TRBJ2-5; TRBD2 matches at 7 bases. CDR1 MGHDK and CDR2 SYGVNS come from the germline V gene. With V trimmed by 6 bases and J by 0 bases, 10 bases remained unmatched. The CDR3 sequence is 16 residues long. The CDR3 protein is CASSLSGGPYQETQYF. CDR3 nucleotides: TGTGCCAGCAGCCTTTCGGGGGGTCCGTACCAAGAGACCCAGTACTTC.

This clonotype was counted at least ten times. The CDR3 region has the DNA TGCAGTGCTATTAGCGGGAGGGCCGGAGAGACCCAGTACTTC. Protein sequence: CSAISGRAGETQYF. The chain uses TRBV20-1 and TRBJ2-5; 11 positions match TRBD2. Germline V gene sequence: CDR1 DFQATT, CDR2 SNEGSKA (reference sequence). The CDR3 sequence is 14 residues long. Trimming cost V 4 bases and J 4 bases; bases outside gene matches: 5.

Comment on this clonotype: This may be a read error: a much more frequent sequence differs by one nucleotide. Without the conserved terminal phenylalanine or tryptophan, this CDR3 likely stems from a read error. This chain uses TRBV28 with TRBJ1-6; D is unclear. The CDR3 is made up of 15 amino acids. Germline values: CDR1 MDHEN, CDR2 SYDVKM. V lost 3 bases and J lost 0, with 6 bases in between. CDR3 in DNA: TGTGCCAGCAGTTTGGGTACCTCCTATAATTCACCCCTCCACCTT. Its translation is CASSLGTSYNSPLHL.

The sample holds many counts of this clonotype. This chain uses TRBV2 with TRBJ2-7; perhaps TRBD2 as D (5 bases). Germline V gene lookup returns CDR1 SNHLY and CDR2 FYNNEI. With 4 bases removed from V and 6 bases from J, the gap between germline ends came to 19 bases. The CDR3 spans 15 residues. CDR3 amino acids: CASSADSTRVGEQYF. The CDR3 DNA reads TGTGCCAGCAGTGCCGATTCTACTAGGGTTGGCGAGCAGTACTTC.

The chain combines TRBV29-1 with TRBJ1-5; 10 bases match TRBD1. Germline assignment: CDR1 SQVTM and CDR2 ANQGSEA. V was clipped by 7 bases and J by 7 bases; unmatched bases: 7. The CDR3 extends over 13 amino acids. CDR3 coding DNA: TGCAGCGCCGTTGGGGACAGGGGACAGCCCCAGCATTTT. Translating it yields CSAVGDRGQPQHF.

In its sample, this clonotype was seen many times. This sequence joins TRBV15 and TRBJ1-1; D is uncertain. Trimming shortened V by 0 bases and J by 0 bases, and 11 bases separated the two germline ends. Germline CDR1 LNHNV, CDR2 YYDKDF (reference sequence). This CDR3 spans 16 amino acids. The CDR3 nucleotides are TGTGCCACCAGCAGAGATGGCGGGCAGCTGAACACTGAAGCTTTCTTT. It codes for CATSRDGGQLNTEAFF.

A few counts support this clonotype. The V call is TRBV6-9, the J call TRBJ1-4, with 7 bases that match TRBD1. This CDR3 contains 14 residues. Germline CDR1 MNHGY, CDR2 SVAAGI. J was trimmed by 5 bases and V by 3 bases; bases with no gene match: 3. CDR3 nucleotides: TGTGCCAGCAGTTACAGGGACAGAAATGAAAAACTGTTTTTT. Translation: CASSYRDRNEKLFF.

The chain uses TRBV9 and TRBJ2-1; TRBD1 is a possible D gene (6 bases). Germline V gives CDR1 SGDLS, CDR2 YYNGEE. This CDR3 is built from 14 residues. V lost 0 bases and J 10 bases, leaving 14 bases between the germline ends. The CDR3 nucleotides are TGTGCCAGCAGCGTAGCGCCAGGGACAAGCGAGCAGTTCTTC. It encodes CASSVAPGTSEQFF.

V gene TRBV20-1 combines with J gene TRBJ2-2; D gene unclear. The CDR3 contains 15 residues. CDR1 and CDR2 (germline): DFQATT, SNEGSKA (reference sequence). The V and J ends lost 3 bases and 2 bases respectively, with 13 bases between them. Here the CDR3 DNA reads TGCAGTGCTAGGCTAGGCCAGGACAACACCGGGGAGCTGTTTTTT. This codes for CSARLGQDNTGELFF.

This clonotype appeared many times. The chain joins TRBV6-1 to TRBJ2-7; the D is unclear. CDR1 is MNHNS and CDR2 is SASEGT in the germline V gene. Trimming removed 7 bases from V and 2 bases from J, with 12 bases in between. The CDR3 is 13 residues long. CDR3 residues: CASTSPRPYEQYF. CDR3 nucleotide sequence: TGTGCCAGCACCTCCCCCCGGCCCTACGAGCAGTACTTC.

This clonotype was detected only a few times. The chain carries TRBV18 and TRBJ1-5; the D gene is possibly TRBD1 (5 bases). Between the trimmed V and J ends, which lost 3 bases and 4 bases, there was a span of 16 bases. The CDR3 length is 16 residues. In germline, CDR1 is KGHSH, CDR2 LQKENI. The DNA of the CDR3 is TGTGCCAGCTCACCGAACCAGGGCGACGGGAATCAGCCCCAGCATTTT. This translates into CASSPNQGDGNQPQHF.